This passage covers 32 T cell receptor beta chains from one sample sequenced in a study of cytomegalovirus exposure and HLA in healthy donors (dated 2017 in TCRdb). To prepare the library, the immunoSEQ multiplex PCR assay was applied. TCRdb provides this immuneACCESS table in a form limited to in-frame rearrangements. Some clones are lacking; in checked studies, under half of them reflect an unresolved V gene, and why the rest are absent is not known. The sample table lists around 200,000 clones, about 81% of them with a count of one. 1.2% of the sample rests with the top ten. Specimen: PBMCs. The receptors were gathered from a woman aged 25-40 years in good health and CMV-seronegative.

A single count supports this clone. The chain joins TRBV7-2 to TRBJ1-1; D is unresolved. Trimming cost V 8 bases and J 0 bases, with 10 bases left between them. CDR3 length: 13 residues. CDR1 and CDR2 (germline): SGHTA, FQGNSA. The CDR3 bases are TGTGCCAGCGGTCCACAAATGAACACTGAAGCTTTCTTT. As protein: CASGPQMNTEAFF.

This clone has just one count. This rearrangement joins TRBV9 to TRBJ2-2; D might be TRBD1 (6 bases). CDR3 length: 15 amino acids. Germline CDR1 reads SGDLS; CDR2 reads YYNGEE. Trimming took 3 bases from V and 5 from J, leaving 14 bases between them. CDR3 sequence: CASSARHQGTGELFF. The CDR3 nucleotides read TGTGCCAGCAGCGCCCGACATCAGGGGACCGGGGAGCTGTTTTTT.

The chain carries TRBV6-6 and TRBJ1-1, with D perhaps TRBD1 (5 bases). Per the germline V gene, CDR1 is MNHNY and CDR2 is SVGAGI (reference sequence). The V gene lost 6 bases and the J gene lost 5 bases, with 10 bases spanning the gap. The CDR3 is 12 residues long. The CDR3 reads CASRLQGTEAFF. The CDR3 DNA sequence: TGTGCCAGCAGACTTCAGGGAACTGAAGCTTTCTTT.

The chain joins TRBV25-1 to TRBJ1-5, with 7 bases that match TRBD1. The germline gives CDR1 MGHDK, CDR2 SYGVNS. V lost 5 bases, J lost 4 bases, and 5 bases stayed unmatched. The CDR3 consists of 14 residues. This chain's CDR3 is CASSQTGRNQPQHF. The CDR3 nucleotides read TGTGCCAGCAGTCAGACAGGGCGTAATCAGCCCCAGCATTTT.

The chain has TRBV28 and TRBJ2-7, with a tentative D call TRBD1 (5 bases). CDR3 size: 14 residues. V lost 8 bases, J lost 6 bases, and 20 bases lay in between. The germline V gene encodes CDR1 MDHEN and CDR2 SYDVKM. Here the CDR3 DNA reads TGTGCCAGCGGATATACGACCGTGGGGCGCGAGCAGTACTTC. Encoded protein: CASGYTTVGREQYF.

This clone was counted between two and nine times. J is TRBJ1-2 and V is TRBV6-1; D perhaps matches TRBD1 (6 bases). V lost 3 bases, J lost 7 bases, and 15 bases lay in between. Germline V gene sequence: CDR1 MNHNS, CDR2 SASEGT. The CDR3 spans 14 residues. The CDR3 reads CASSESGGPSGYTF. The DNA for the CDR3 is TGTGCCAGCAGTGAGAGCGGGGGGCCAAGTGGCTACACCTTC.

The chain recombines TRBV5-1 with TRBJ2-6; D is possibly TRBD1 (5 bases). Between the trimmed V and J ends, which lost 7 bases and 0 bases, there was a span of 8 bases. Per germline, CDR1 SGHRS and CDR2 YFSETQ. This CDR3 is 14 amino acids long. The CDR3 nucleotides are TGCGCCAGCGAACAGGACTCTGGGGCCAACGTCCTGACTTTC. Amino acids: CASEQDSGANVLTF. The entire variable domain, with the rest obtained from reference TRBV5-1 and TRBJ2-6, is as follows: KAGVTQTPRYLIKTRGQQVTLSCSPISGHRSVSWYQQTPGQGLQFLFEYFSETQRNKGNFPGRFSGRQFSNSRSEMNVSTLELGDSALYLCASEQDSGANVLTFGAGSRLTVL.

The V call is TRBV6-1, the J call TRBJ1-1, with 7 positions matching TRBD1. The germline V gene has CDR1 MNHNS and CDR2 SASEGT. The CDR3 contains 12 residues. V trimming: 6 bases; J trimming: 7 bases; junction bases outside the gene matches: 5. CDR3 in amino acids: CASRTGSGEAFF. The CDR3 DNA is TGTGCCAGCAGGACAGGGTCAGGTGAAGCTTTCTTT.

Written as DNA, the CDR3 is TGTGCCAGCAGCTTAGGTGGGACTAGCGCCTACTCGAACACCGGGGAGCTGTTTTTT. This gives the protein CASSLGGTSAYSNTGELFF. The J gene is TRBJ2-2, the V gene TRBV7-9; TRBD2 matches at 10 bases. Trimming took 1 base from V and 0 from J; bases not matched to a gene: 8. CDR3 size: 19 residues. Germline lookup yields CDR1 SEHNR and CDR2 FQNEAQ (reference sequence).

This clone was observed once. The chain combines TRBV5-1 with TRBJ2-7; D is possibly TRBD1 (6 bases). The ends were cut back, 0 bases at V and 2 bases at J, with 12 bases in the middle. The CDR3 covers 15 residues. The germline gives CDR1 SGHRS, CDR2 YFSETQ. This chain's CDR3 is CASSLGGTPAYEQYF. The CDR3, as DNA: TGCGCCAGCAGCTTGGGGGGGACACCAGCCTACGAGCAGTACTTC.

The V call is TRBV2, the J call TRBJ2-5; TRBD1 might be the D (5 bases). The length of the CDR3 is 12 residues. In germline, CDR1 is SNHLY, CDR2 FYNNEI. Trimming pared 4 bases from V and 4 bases from J, leaving 7 bases between. CDR3 nucleotides: TGTGCCAGCAGTGTAAGGGGAGAGACCCAGTACTTC. Encoded protein: CASSVRGETQYF.

The chain joins TRBV29-1 to TRBJ2-1; TRBD2 matches at 12 bases. The CDR3 loop spans 16 amino acids. The junction had 14 bases not matched to a gene; V was cut back by 4 bases and J by 10 bases. Germline lookup yields CDR1 SQVTM and CDR2 ANQGSEA. The CDR3 DNA follows: TGCAGCGTTGGCCTCCCTAGCGGGAGGGCCTGGGGGGAGCAGTTCTTC. Amino acids: CSVGLPSGRAWGEQFF.

The chain has TRBV27 and TRBJ1-2, with D possibly being TRBD1 (6 bases). This CDR3 spans 13 amino acids. Germline CDR1 MNHEY, CDR2 SMNVEV (reference sequence). Trimming shortened V by 5 bases and J by 5 bases, and 12 bases separated the two germline ends. In nucleotides, the CDR3 is TGTGCCAGCAGTCTCAACAGGGCTTATGGCTACACCTTC. Its protein is CASSLNRAYGYTF.

The CDR3 coding sequence is TGCGCCAGCAGTACTGAGCTTTGGCCCCAGCATTTT. The encoded protein is CASSTELWPQHF. The chain has TRBV10-2 and TRBJ1-5, with unresolved D. This CDR3 has 12 residues. Germline V lookup: CDR1 WSHSY, CDR2 SAAADI. Trimming cost V 5 bases and J 9 bases, with 11 bases left between them.

This chain connects TRBV27 to TRBJ2-7; 9 bases are a match to TRBD1. CDR3 length equals 13 residues. With 6 bases clipped from V and 0 bases from J, the junction kept 0 bases outside the gene matches. The germline V gene has CDR1 MNHEY and CDR2 SMNVEV (reference sequence). The CDR3 is CASRTGGSYEQYF. CDR3 coding DNA: TGTGCCAGCAGGACAGGGGGCTCCTACGAGCAGTACTTC.

The J gene is TRBJ1-6, the V gene TRBV7-8; 10 bases line up with TRBD1. The CDR3 sequence is 16 residues long. In germline, CDR1 is SGHVS, CDR2 FQNEAQ. V trimming: 1 base; J trimming: 6 bases; junction bases outside the gene matches: 3. The CDR3 loop reads CASSLGGTGVNSPLHF. CDR3 nucleotide sequence: TGTGCCAGCAGCTTAGGGGGGACAGGGGTTAATTCACCCCTCCACTTT.

The chain couples TRBV7-7 to TRBJ2-5; perhaps TRBD1 as D (8 bases). The CDR3 is 15 residues long. CDR1 is SSHAT and CDR2 is FNYEAQ in the germline V gene (reference sequence). V gave up 5 bases and J gave up 5 bases, with 18 bases separating them. The CDR3 DNA reads TGTGCCAGCAGCCCAGCTAACAGGGGGGGGGAGACCCAGTACTTC. This codes for CASSPANRGGETQYF.

J is TRBJ2-7 and V is TRBV29-1; unclear D gene. Germline values: CDR1 SQVTM, CDR2 ANQGSEA. Trimming cost V 4 bases and J 1 base, with 5 bases left between them. This CDR3 contains 11 residues. CDR3 bases: TGCAGCGTTGCCGAGTCCTACGAGCAGTACTTC. It specifies CSVAESYEQYF.

The DNA of the CDR3 is TGTGCCAGCAGCGTGGGACAGGCCCTTTCCAATGAGCAGTTCTTC. Residues: CASSVGQALSNEQFF. The chain uses TRBV6-1 and TRBJ2-1, with 8 bases lining up with TRBD1. This CDR3 is built from 15 residues. Looked up from germline, CDR1 is MNHNS and CDR2 is SASEGT. The trim removed 6 bases at V and 6 bases at J, leaving 10 bases unmatched.

This chain uses TRBV30 with TRBJ2-2; 16 positions agree with TRBD2. This CDR3 is 17 amino acids long. V lost 3 bases to trimming and J lost 2 bases; unmatched junction nucleotides: 3. CDR1 is GTSNPN and CDR2 is SVGIG in the germline V gene (reference sequence). Here the CDR3 reads CAWRGLAGGDNTGELFF. The CDR3 nucleotides read TGTGCCTGGAGGGGACTAGCGGGAGGGGACAACACCGGGGAGCTGTTTTTT. Drawing the rest from reference TRBV30 and TRBJ2-2, the complete variable domain is SQTIHQWPATLVQPVGSPLSLECTVEGTSNPNLYWYRQAAGRGLQLLFYSVGIGQISSEVPQNLSASRPQDRQFILSSKKLLLSDSGFYLCAWRGLAGGDNTGELFFGEGSRLTVL.

V is TRBV15 and J is TRBJ1-5, with TRBD1 identical over 8 bases. There are 18 residues in the CDR3. Germline CDR1 LNHNV, CDR2 YYDKDF (reference sequence). V gave up 0 bases and J gave up 0 bases; unmatched junction bases: 7. The CDR3 sequence is CATSRDDRGRDSNQPQHF. The CDR3 nucleotides are TGTGCCACCAGCAGAGATGACAGGGGTCGGGATAGCAATCAGCCCCAGCATTTT. Drawing the rest from reference TRBV15 and TRBJ1-5, the complete variable domain is DAMVIQNPRYQVTQFGKPVTLSCSQTLNHNVMYWYQQKSSQAPKLLFHYYDKDFNNEADTPDNFQSRRPNTSFCFLDIRSPGLGDTAMYLCATSRDDRGRDSNQPQHFGDGTRLSIL.

The genes are TRBV4-1 and TRBJ2-4; a weak D match, TRBD2 (6 bases). The ends were cut back, 3 bases at V and 1 base at J, with 10 bases in the middle. CDR3 size: 15 residues. CDR1 is MGHRA and CDR2 is YSYEKL in the germline V gene. CDR3 bases: TGCGCCAGCAGCCAGGCGGAGGGGGCCAAAAACATTCAGTACTTC. This translates into CASSQAEGAKNIQYF.

The rearrangement joins TRBV18 to TRBJ1-1, with 8 bases aligning to TRBD1. CDR1 is KGHSH and CDR2 is LQKENI in the germline V gene. The CDR3 consists of 16 residues. V lost 6 bases, J lost 8 bases, and 17 bases stayed unmatched. CDR3 protein: CASSRKDRDPSREAFF. For the CDR3, the DNA is TGTGCCAGCTCCCGTAAGGACAGGGACCCCTCGAGGGAAGCTTTCTTT.

The V gene is TRBV4-1, the J gene TRBJ2-7, with a weak D call TRBD2 (5 bases). Germline CDR1 is MGHRA and CDR2 is YSYEKL. The CDR3 is 14 amino acids. Trimming removed 1 base at V and 1 base at J, with 8 bases between. DNA for the CDR3: TGCGCCAGCAGCCAAGTAGGCGGGTCCTACGAGCAGTACTTC. Protein sequence: CASSQVGGSYEQYF.

The V call is TRBV6-1, the J call TRBJ2-2; D is ambiguous. Germline V lookup: CDR1 MNHNS, CDR2 SASEGT. The CDR3 length is 14 residues. V gave up 8 bases and J gave up 4 bases, with 14 bases separating them. CDR3 sequence reads: CASQIYRGTGELFF. CDR3 nucleotide sequence: TGTGCCAGCCAGATCTATCGCGGCACCGGGGAGCTGTTTTTT.

The rearrangement uses TRBV19 and TRBJ1-1; D call uncertain. CDR1 is LNHDA and CDR2 is SQIVND in the germline V gene (reference sequence). V was trimmed by 2 bases and J by 2 bases, leaving 15 bases between them. This CDR3 contains 16 residues. DNA for the CDR3: TGTGCCAGTAGTATATTCGAGGGCCTAACCAACACTGAAGCTTTCTTT. Residues: CASSIFEGLTNTEAFF. Looking up the rest from reference TRBV19 and TRBJ1-1 gives the full variable domain: DGGITQSPKYLFRKEGQNVTLSCEQNLNHDAMYWYRQDPGQGLRLIYYSQIVNDFQKGDIAEGYSVSREKKESFPLTVTSAQKNPTAFYLCASSIFEGLTNTEAFFGQGTRLTVV.

The V gene is TRBV5-8, the J gene TRBJ2-1; 7 bases map to TRBD1. CDR3 length equals 15 residues. CDR1 is SGHTS, CDR2 YDEGEE, per germline. V lost 7 bases, J lost 0 bases, and 7 bases stayed unmatched. This CDR3 reads CASEKQGSSYNEQFF. The CDR3 nucleotides read TGTGCCAGCGAGAAACAGGGGAGCTCCTACAATGAGCAGTTCTTC.

This clone appeared a single time. V gene TRBV9 combines with J gene TRBJ2-1; D not resolved. This CDR3 spans 16 amino acids. V was trimmed by 0 bases and J by 8 bases, leaving 18 bases between them. In germline, CDR1 is SGDLS, CDR2 YYNGEE. In DNA form, the CDR3 reads TGTGCCAGCAGCGTAGAAGGCCTCGCATTTCGGGATGAGCAGTTCTTC. This translates into CASSVEGLAFRDEQFF.

The V call is TRBV6-5, the J call TRBJ1-1, with D possibly TRBD1 on 5 matching bases. The germline gives CDR1 MNHEY, CDR2 SVGAGI. The CDR3 loop spans 14 amino acids. Trimming cost V 5 bases and J 3 bases, with 13 bases left between them. The CDR3 is CASSTGGGYTEAFF. CDR3 coding DNA: TGTGCCAGCAGTACTGGGGGGGGTTACACTGAAGCTTTCTTT.

V gene TRBV9 combines with J gene TRBJ2-5; TRBD2 aligns across 9 bases. In germline, CDR1 is SGDLS, CDR2 YYNGEE. J lost 5 bases, V lost 0 bases, and 8 bases had no gene match. The CDR3 has 16 residues. CDR3 sequence (DNA): TGTGCCAGCAGCGTAGGTGCTAGCGGGAATTCGGAGACCCAGTACTTC. Its translation is CASSVGASGNSETQYF. The complete variable domain, with remaining parts taken from reference TRBV9 and TRBJ2-5, reads DSGVTQTPKHLITATGQRVTLRCSPRSGDLSVYWYQQSLDQGLQFLIQYYNGEERAKGNILERFSAQQFPDLHSELNLSSLELGDSALYFCASSVGASGNSETQYFGPGTRLLVL.

This chain links TRBV19 with TRBJ1-2; D gene unclear. Trimming took off 7 bases at V and 0 bases at J, with 12 bases between the two ends. The CDR3 contains 14 residues. The germline V gene encodes CDR1 LNHDA and CDR2 SQIVND (reference sequence). The CDR3 nucleotides are TGTGCCAGTAAACCAGGCCCTGCTAACTATGGCTACACCTTC. Translation: CASKPGPANYGYTF.

The J gene is TRBJ1-1, the V gene TRBV7-2, with D perhaps TRBD1 (5 bases). Between the trimmed V and J ends, which lost 4 bases and 5 bases, there was a span of 14 bases. Germline values: CDR1 SGHTA, CDR2 FQGNSA. The CDR3 contains 14 residues. This CDR3 is CASSSSPGVTEAFF. In nucleotides, the CDR3 is TGTGCCAGCAGCTCCTCACCGGGGGTTACTGAAGCTTTCTTT.